This T cell receptor (beta chain) comes out of a study of blood T cell repertoires in COVID-19. The CDR3 consists of 15 residues. Looked up from germline, CDR1 is GTSNPN and CDR2 is SVGIG (reference sequence). V trimming: 7 bases; J trimming: 0 bases; junction bases outside the gene matches: 2. Sequenced by immunoSEQ multiplex PCR; TCRdb stores in-frame clones only, minus some. The table shows 270,000 or so clones, with 81% occurring only once. The clonotype originates from a woman aged 55-69 years with active or convalescent COVID-19. Material for sequencing was peripheral blood. The chain joins TRBV30 to TRBJ2-2; 13 bases are shared with TRBD2. CDR3 bases: TGTGCCTCGGGACTAGCGGGAACGAACACCGGGGAGCTGTTTTTT. Its protein is CASGLAGTNTGELFF.